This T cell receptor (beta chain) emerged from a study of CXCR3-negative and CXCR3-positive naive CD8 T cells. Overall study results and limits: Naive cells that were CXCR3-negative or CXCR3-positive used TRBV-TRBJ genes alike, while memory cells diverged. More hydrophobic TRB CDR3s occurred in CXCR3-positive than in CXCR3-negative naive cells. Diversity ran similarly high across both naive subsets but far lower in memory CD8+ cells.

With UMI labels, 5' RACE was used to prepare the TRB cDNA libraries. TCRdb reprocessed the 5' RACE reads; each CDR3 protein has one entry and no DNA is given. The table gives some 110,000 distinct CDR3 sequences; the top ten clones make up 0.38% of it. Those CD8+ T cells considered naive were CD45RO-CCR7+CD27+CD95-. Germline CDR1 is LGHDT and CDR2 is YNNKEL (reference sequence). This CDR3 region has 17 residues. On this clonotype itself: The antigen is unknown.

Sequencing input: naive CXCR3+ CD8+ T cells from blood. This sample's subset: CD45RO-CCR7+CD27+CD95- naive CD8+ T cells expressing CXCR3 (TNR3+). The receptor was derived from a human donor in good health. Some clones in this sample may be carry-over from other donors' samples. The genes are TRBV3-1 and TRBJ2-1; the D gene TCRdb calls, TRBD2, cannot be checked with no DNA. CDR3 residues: CASSQEASGVTYNEQFF.